Listed below are T cell receptor beta chains from one sample, sequenced in a study of T cell repertoires in cytomegalovirus infection. Their recognized antigens are unknown. TCRdb re-analysed the reads in MiXCR, keeping a single row per CDR3 protein. In the table there are hundreds of thousands of distinct CDR3 sequences, almost 30% of which are singletons. Sequencing used cultured PBMCs, obtained from culture after CMV antigen stimulation. The source of these receptors is a human donor in good health (CMV status not recorded). Some clones in this sample may be carry-over from other donors' samples. CDR3s include the opening cysteine and the closing phenylalanine or tryptophan. The order of the fields is D gene, V gene, clone size, CDR3 protein. A D gene is named only where the DNA matches it firmly. Some rows have no size entry. The others give once, few or many, or a class for an expanded clone.

NA	TRBV6-1	NA	CASISPEGQYF
NA	TRBV19	NA	CASSISTNSYNEQFF
TRBD2	TRBV7-8	NA	CASSSNLAGGEQFF
NA	TRBV20-1	NA	CSARQSATNEKLFF
NA	TRBV4-1	few	CASSQVQGQHLINYGYTF
NA	TRBV7-2	many	CASTEDWASETQYF
TRBD1	TRBV7-3	few	CASSQTGTGNTIYF
NA	TRBV7-2	many	CASSLGLVSLSYEQYF
NA	TRBV20-1	NA	CSAIPGTDTQYF
NA	TRBV6-6	few	CASSYVQTSSYNSPLHF
NA	TRBV7-8	NA	CASSPIWVDSNQPQHF
NA	TRBV28	NA	CASSLQGLENYF
TRBD1	TRBV25-1	NA	CASTPGTGFSYEQYF
NA	TRBV12-3/TRBV12-4	NA	CASSLSWGSGETQYF
TRBD1	TRBV7-6	many	CASGGQAMGGNTIYF
NA	TRBV12-3/TRBV12-4	many	CASSDGTQYGYTF
NA	TRBV19	NA	CASSISGRREQFF
NA	TRBV19	NA	CASILGGAGKKDTEAFF
TRBD1	TRBV11-2	NA	CASSFSRGSTDTQYF
TRBD1	TRBV5-1	few	CASSTGTGFTDTQYF
TRBD2	TRBV27	NA	CASIAGGLRNEQFF
NA	TRBV5-1	NA	CASSSYSGGPYNEQFF
TRBD2	TRBV28	NA	CASSLLRGGGTQYF
NA	TRBV7-2	few	CASSLDGTANTGELFF
TRBD2	TRBV7-2	few	CASSSEVRGEVTGELFF
TRBD1	TRBV2	few	CASSAGTGGQWGYTF
NA	TRBV6-5	few	CASSYGEGQKQFF
NA	TRBV7-2	few	CASSLAGIHKLFF
NA	TRBV6-1	NA	CASSEAGRGFGDAFF
NA	TRBV18	NA	CASSISSGETQYF
NA	TRBV20-1	NA	CSARGGSSYNSPLHF
TRBD1	TRBV6-1	few	CASSGQGAVNTEAFF
TRBD1	TRBV28	NA	CASSSPQGAGANVLTF
NA	TRBV6-1	NA	CASAGGIDEKLFF
NA	TRBV7-6	NA	CASSPHPRDNRGNEQFF
TRBD1	TRBV7-9	NA	CASSLFTGGSSGNTIYF
NA	TRBV11-2	many	CASSLDGGNTEAFF
NA	TRBV20-1	NA	CSAVFDRVYEQYF
TRBD1	TRBV7-6	few	CASSLVQGANTGELFF
NA	TRBV6-2/TRBV6-3	NA	CASSYSSRSYNEQFF
NA	TRBV7-9	many	CASSLTLTHGSEGNTQYF
NA	TRBV3-1	NA	CASSQSSEAFF
NA	TRBV10-1	many	CASSGRVDSEAFF
TRBD1	TRBV5-1	many	CASSPGTGSNQPQHF
NA	TRBV12-3/TRBV12-4	few	CASSLRGLTGSYTF
NA	TRBV11-1	NA	CASSLGDGASTDTQYF
TRBD2	TRBV29-1	NA	CSVKAGSSTDTQYF
TRBD1	TRBV5-1	NA	CASSLRTGNSGANVLTF
TRBD1	TRBV7-9	NA	CASSLVATGYGYEQYF
NA	TRBV5-4	NA	CASSQRQGNTGELFF
NA	TRBV28	NA	CASKSTVTYGYTF
NA	TRBV10-3	few	CAIRSTGLGTRSEAFF
NA	TRBV28	NA	CASSSPAQETQYF
TRBD2	TRBV6-6	NA	CASRLGLADSNEQFF
TRBD1	TRBV12-3/TRBV12-4	NA	CASSPLQGDEQYF
NA	TRBV11-1	NA	CASSLGRGYNEQFF
NA	TRBV11-1	many	CASSSRRTGNTIYF
TRBD1	TRBV3-1	NA	CASSPTTGSVAGELFF
NA	TRBV27	few	CASSSPGQPQHF
TRBD1	TRBV7-8	NA	CASSLSAGTGRETQYF